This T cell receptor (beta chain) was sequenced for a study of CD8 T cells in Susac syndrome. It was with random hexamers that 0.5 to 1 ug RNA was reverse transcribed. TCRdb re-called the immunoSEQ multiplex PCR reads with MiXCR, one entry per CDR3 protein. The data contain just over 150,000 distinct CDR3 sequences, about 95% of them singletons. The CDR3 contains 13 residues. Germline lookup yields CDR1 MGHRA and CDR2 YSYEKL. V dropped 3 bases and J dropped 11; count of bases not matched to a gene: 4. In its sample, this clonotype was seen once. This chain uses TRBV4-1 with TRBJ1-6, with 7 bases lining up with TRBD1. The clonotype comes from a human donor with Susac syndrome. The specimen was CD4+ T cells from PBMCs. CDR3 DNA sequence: TGCGCCAGCAGCCATGGTACAGGGGCACCCCTCCACTTT. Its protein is CASSHGTGAPLHF.